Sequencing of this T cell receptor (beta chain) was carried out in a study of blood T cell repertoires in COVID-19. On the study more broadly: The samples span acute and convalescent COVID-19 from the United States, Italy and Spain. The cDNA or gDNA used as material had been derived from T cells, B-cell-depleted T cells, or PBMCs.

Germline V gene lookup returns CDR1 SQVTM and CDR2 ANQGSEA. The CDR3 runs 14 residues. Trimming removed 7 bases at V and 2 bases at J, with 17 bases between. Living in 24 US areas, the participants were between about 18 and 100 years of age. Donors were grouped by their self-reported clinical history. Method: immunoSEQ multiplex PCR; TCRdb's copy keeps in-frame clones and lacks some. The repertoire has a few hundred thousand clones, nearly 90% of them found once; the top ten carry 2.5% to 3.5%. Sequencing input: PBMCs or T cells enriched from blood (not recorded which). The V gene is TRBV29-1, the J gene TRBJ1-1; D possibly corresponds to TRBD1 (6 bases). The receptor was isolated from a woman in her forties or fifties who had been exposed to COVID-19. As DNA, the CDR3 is TGCAGCGACCAAGCCGGGACAAGTAACACTGAAGCTTTCTTT. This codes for CSDQAGTSNTEAFF.